This is a list of T cell receptor beta chains from one sample in a study of sequential checkpoint blockade in melanoma. The method was immunoSEQ multiplex PCR; TCRdb's version includes in-frame clones alone and lacks a portion of them. This sample has around 13,000 clones, with around 72% found just once. The material sequenced was CD8+ T cells sorted from blood (inferred from file names), taken from a patient given nivolumab and ipilimumab in sequence. These receptors originate from a human donor with melanoma. CDR3s include the opening cysteine and the closing phenylalanine or tryptophan. D genes are given only for firm matches. Clone size appears in some rows only: once, few, many, or a class for an expanded clone.

j_call v_call clone_size d_call cdr3_nt cdr3_aa
TRBJ1-5 TRBV27 NA TRBD1 TGTGCCAGCAGTTCATCTCCCGGGACAGGGTTCACCCATAGCAATCAGCCCCAGCATTTT CASSSSPGTGFTHSNQPQHF
TRBJ2-1 TRBV29-1 NA TRBD2 TGCAGCGTTGAAGGGACTTTTAGGACTAGCGGGAGGGGGAGCTCCTACAATGAGCAGTTCTTC CSVEGTFRTSGRGSSYNEQFF
TRBJ2-1 TRBV2 NA NA TGTGCCAGCAGTGGGTGGGGCACCTTCTCCTACAATGAGCAGTTCTTC CASSGWGTFSYNEQFF
TRBJ1-2 TRBV20-1 NA NA TGCAGTGCCGCCGTTGGGGCCTCAACCTTC CSAAVGASTF
TRBJ2-1 TRBV6-1 NA TRBD2 TGTGCCAGCAGTGATAGGCCTAGCGGGGGCAAGCAGTTCTTC CASSDRPSGGKQFF
TRBJ2-2 TRBV4-2 NA NA TGTGCCAGCAGCCAAAAAGCGGGCACCGGGGAGCTGTTTTTT CASSQKAGTGELFF
TRBJ1-1 TRBV7-6 NA NA TGTGCCAGCAGCATCCGGGGGGGTACTGAAGCTTTCTTT CASSIRGGTEAFF
TRBJ1-2 TRBV9 NA NA TGTGCCAGCAGCGTAGCTGGGGGGGACTATGGCTACACCTTC CASSVAGGDYGYTF
TRBJ2-1 TRBV10-3 medium-sized TRBD2 TGTGCCATCAGTGAGTTAACGGCTAGCGGAAACAATGAGCAGTTCTTC CAISELTASGNNEQFF
TRBJ1-4 TRBV7-9 NA NA TGTGCCGGTAGGGACGGGGGGATCGAGGAAAAACTGTTTTTT CAGRDGGIEEKLFF
TRBJ2-3 TRBV4-3 NA TRBD2 TGCGCCAGCAGCCAAGGGTCCAGCGGGATCTCAGATACGCAGTATTTT CASSQGSSGISDTQYF
TRBJ2-1 TRBV4-1 NA TRBD2 TGCGCCAGCAGCCAAGTGTCAGCGGGGGCCTACAATGAGCAGTTCTTC CASSQVSAGAYNEQFF
TRBJ1-1 TRBV7-9 few TRBD1 TGTGCCAGCAGCCTGGGGACAGGACAACCGGAAGCTTTCTTT CASSLGTGQPEAFF
TRBJ1-3 TRBV2 NA NA TGTGCCAGCAGTGAAGCGCGTTGGAGGGTCGGCTCTGGAAACACCATATATTTT CASSEARWRVGSGNTIYF
TRBJ2-1 TRBV6-9 NA TRBD2 TGTGCCAGCAGTTACCCGACTAGCGGGGAGGGTGAGCAGTTCTTC CASSYPTSGEGEQFF
TRBJ1-2 TRBV9 NA NA TGTGCCAGCAGCGCAGAGGACAGCGTCTATGGCTACACCTTC CASSAEDSVYGYTF
TRBJ2-7 TRBV10-3 NA TRBD2 TGTGCCATCAGTGGACTAGCGGGAAACTACGAGCAGTACTTC CAISGLAGNYEQYF
TRBJ2-1 TRBV19 NA TRBD2 TGTGCCAGTAGTTGGCTAGCGGGGGGATACAATGAGCAGTTCTTC CASSWLAGGYNEQFF
TRBJ2-2 TRBV6-6 NA TRBD2 TGTGCCAGCAGTTCTAGCGGGGGGGCCACCGGGGAGCTGTTTTTT CASSSSGGATGELFF
TRBJ2-1 TRBV27 NA TRBD1 TGTGCCAGCAGGTGGACAGGGTACAATGAGCAGTTCTTC CASRWTGYNEQFF
TRBJ1-2 TRBV6-1 NA TRBD1 TGTGCCAGCGAGACAGGGGTCCCTGGTGGCTACACCTTC CASETGVPGGYTF
TRBJ1-2 TRBV4-3 few NA TGCGCCAGCAGCCCACACACAGGGAACTATGGCTACACCTTC CASSPHTGNYGYTF
TRBJ2-1 TRBV6-6 NA NA TGTGCCAGCAGTTACAGACCGTCGAGGGATGAGCAGTTCTTC CASSYRPSRDEQFF
TRBJ2-1 TRBV6-5 NA TRBD2 TGTGCCAGCAGTTACCCGACTAGCGGGGAGGGTGAGCAGTTCTTC CASSYPTSGEGEQFF
TRBJ1-1 TRBV10-2 NA TRBD1 TGCGCCAGCAGTGGACAGGGGAGCCCTGAAGCTTTCTTT CASSGQGSPEAFF
TRBJ2-7 TRBV6-9 NA NA TGTGCCACCCCTTCCAGGGGATCCTACGAGCAGTACTTC CATPSRGSYEQYF
TRBJ1-1 TRBV15 few NA TGTGCCACCAGCGGTTTTGGAGGACTCGCTTTCTTT CATSGFGGLAFF
TRBJ2-2 TRBV7-2 NA TRBD1 TGTGCCAGCACCCCTGGCCCCGGGACAGGACACACCGGGGAGCTGTTTTTT CASTPGPGTGHTGELFF
TRBJ2-7 TRBV7-9 NA TRBD1 TGTGCCAGCAGCTCTACGACAGGGAAGTACGAGCAGTACTTC CASSSTTGKYEQYF
TRBJ1-1 TRBV29-1 NA NA TGCAGCGTTGATTTGGAGGGTAACACTGAAGCTTTCTTT CSVDLEGNTEAFF
TRBJ1-4 TRBV27 few NA TGTGCCAGCCGCCCCGACAGCCGAGCAACTAATGAAAAACTGTTTTTT CASRPDSRATNEKLFF
TRBJ1-1 TRBV4-1 NA TRBD1 TGCGCCAGCAGCCAAGATCCTTTAGCGACAGGGAGGAACACTGAAGCTTTCTTT CASSQDPLATGRNTEAFF
TRBJ2-3 TRBV5-1 NA NA TGCGCCAGCCAAACAACCCCCACAGATACGCAGTATTTT CASQTTPTDTQYF
TRBJ2-7 TRBV7-9 NA NA TGTGCCAGCACCCCAGGAGCGGACTACGAGCAGTACTTC CASTPGADYEQYF
TRBJ2-1 TRBV5-1 NA NA TGCGCCAGCAGCTTGAGACATCCATACAATGAGCAGTTCTTC CASSLRHPYNEQFF
TRBJ2-1 TRBV21-1 NA NA TGTGCCAGCAGCAAAGAGGCGGGACTAGCGGGGGGTAATGAGCAGTTCTTC CASSKEAGLAGGNEQFF